The 18 T cell receptor beta chains presented below share a single source sample, sequenced in a study of cytomegalovirus exposure and HLA in healthy donors. This PCR relied on a set of 60 Vbeta primers and 13 Jbeta primers. Method: immunoSEQ multiplex PCR; TCRdb's copy keeps in-frame clones and lacks some. The sample data list some 140,000 clones. Sequences were obtained from PBMCs. These receptors were taken from a woman in her thirties or forties in good health and CMV-seronegative.

The V and J genes are TRBV5-1 and TRBJ1-6; 10 nucleotides agree with TRBD1. CDR1 SGHRS and CDR2 YFSETQ come from the germline V gene. V lost 0 bases to trimming and J lost 6 bases; unmatched junction nucleotides: 0. The CDR3 contains 15 residues. The CDR3, as DNA: TGCGCCAGCAGCTTGGGGGACAGGGGTAATTCACCCCTCCACTTT. It encodes CASSLGDRGNSPLHF.

V gene TRBV15 combines with J gene TRBJ2-2; 10 bases fit TRBD1. Germline V CDR1 and CDR2: LNHNV, YYDKDF (reference sequence). Trimming cost V 1 base and J 5 bases; bases outside gene matches: 4. CDR3 length: 16 residues. The CDR3 is CATSRGQGARTGELFF. In DNA, the CDR3 is TGTGCCACCAGCAGAGGACAGGGGGCGCGTACCGGGGAGCTGTTTTTT.

The V gene is TRBV4-3, the J gene TRBJ1-2; D possibly corresponds to TRBD1 (5 bases). The CDR3 totals 15 residues. Germline V gene data show CDR1 as LGHNA and CDR2 as YSLEER. Trimming took off 2 bases at V and 4 bases at J, with 14 bases between the two ends. CDR3 residues: CASSQLTGAIYGYTF. CDR3 coding DNA: TGCGCCAGCAGCCAACTAACAGGAGCAATCTATGGCTACACCTTC.

The chain is built from TRBV5-1 and TRBJ2-1, with 7 bases fitting TRBD1. CDR1 is SGHRS and CDR2 is YFSETQ in the germline V gene. The CDR3 loop spans 16 amino acids. Germline trimming cut 0 bases from V and 3 bases from J; bases unmatched to any gene: 6. The CDR3 DNA sequence: TGCGCCAGCAGCTTGGGTGACAGGGCCCTCTACAATGAGCAGTTCTTC. Protein product: CASSLGDRALYNEQFF. Looking up the rest from reference TRBV5-1 and TRBJ2-1 gives the full variable domain: KAGVTQTPRYLIKTRGQQVTLSCSPISGHRSVSWYQQTPGQGLQFLFEYFSETQRNKGNFPGRFSGRQFSNSRSEMNVSTLELGDSALYLCASSLGDRALYNEQFFGPGTRLTVL.

The rearrangement uses TRBV6-5 and TRBJ1-1, with 7 bases that match TRBD1. This CDR3 has 15 residues. CDR1 is MNHEY, CDR2 SVGAGI, per germline. After removal of 6 bases from V and 0 bases from J, the junction contained 7 bases not matched to a gene. In nucleotides, the CDR3 is TGTGCCAGCAGCCTGAGGGACAGTATGAACACTGAAGCTTTCTTT. It specifies CASSLRDSMNTEAFF.

This chain connects TRBV5-1 to TRBJ1-3, with 8 bases that match TRBD1. Losses at the gene ends were 6 bases for V and 0 bases for J; bases not matched to a gene: 8. CDR3 size: 16 residues. From germline, CDR1 is SGHRS and CDR2 YFSETQ. The CDR3: CASTVGQGASGNTIYF. The CDR3 DNA reads TGCGCCAGCACCGTTGGACAGGGTGCCTCTGGAAACACCATATATTTT.

The chain couples TRBV19 to TRBJ2-3, with 7 bases matching TRBD1. CDR1 is LNHDA and CDR2 is SQIVND in the germline V gene (reference sequence). J was trimmed by 7 bases and V by 6 bases; bases with no gene match: 7. The CDR3 covers 13 residues. The CDR3 region is CASSATGLHTQYF. The CDR3 coding sequence is TGTGCCAGTAGCGCGACAGGGTTGCATACGCAGTATTTT.

The V call is TRBV4-2, the J call TRBJ1-2, with 8 bases aligning to TRBD1. From germline, CDR1 is LGHNA and CDR2 YNFKEQ. V was clipped by 0 bases and J by 3 bases; unmatched bases: 3. This CDR3 contains 15 residues. CDR3 loop: CASSQDRGRDYGYTF. CDR3 coding DNA: TGTGCCAGCAGCCAAGACAGGGGGCGCGACTATGGCTACACCTTC.

The chain recombines TRBV6-5 with TRBJ1-3; the match to TRBD1 covers 7 bases. Germline V gene data show CDR1 as MNHEY and CDR2 as SVGAGI. Trimming removed 8 bases from V and 0 bases from J; junction bases left unmatched: 7. This CDR3 has 15 residues. The CDR3 bases are TGTGCCAGCTGTAACAGGGGCCCCTCTGGAAACACCATATATTTT. Translating gives CASCNRGPSGNTIYF.

The V call is TRBV29-1, the J call TRBJ1-1, with D perhaps TRBD1 (6 bases). Germline V CDR1 and CDR2: SQVTM, ANQGSEA. The CDR3 has 13 residues. V lost 1 base and J 4 bases, leaving 10 bases between the germline ends. The CDR3 spells CSVEGGRGTEAFF. The CDR3 nucleotides read TGCAGCGTTGAAGGGGGGCGCGGCACTGAAGCTTTCTTT.

The chain employs TRBV6-1 and TRBJ2-5; 11 bases map to TRBD2. V trimming: 2 bases; J trimming: 1 base; junction bases outside the gene matches: 0. CDR1 and CDR2 from the germline V gene are MNHNS and SASEGT. This CDR3 comprises 15 residues. As DNA, the CDR3 is TGTGCCAGCAGTGAAACTAGCGGGGGCCAAGAGACCCAGTACTTC. Amino acid sequence: CASSETSGGQETQYF.

The genes are TRBV5-1 and TRBJ2-7; D might be TRBD1 (8 bases). CDR1 is SGHRS, CDR2 YFSETQ, per germline. The CDR3 runs to 14 residues. The V end was cut by 4 bases, the J end by 2 bases, with 13 bases between. The CDR3 DNA reads TGCGCCAGCAGCAGCGGGACAGGTGCCTACGAGCAGTACGTC. This gives the protein CASSSGTGAYEQYV.

The J gene is TRBJ2-1, the V gene TRBV9, with D hard to call. The CDR3 is 15 amino acids. The V gene's germline CDR1 is SGDLS and CDR2 YYNGEE. Trimming removed 2 bases at V and 5 bases at J, with 14 bases between. Written as DNA, the CDR3 is TGTGCCAGCAGCGTTTCATCCAGATTTAACAATGAGCAGTTCTTC. The encoded protein is CASSVSSRFNNEQFF.

The chain employs TRBV10-3 and TRBJ2-7; tentative D call: TRBD2 (5 bases). The CDR3 loop spans 15 amino acids. V was pared by 3 bases and J by 0 bases, with 12 bases between. Per the germline V gene, CDR1 is ENHRY and CDR2 is SYGVKD. CDR3 in DNA: TGTGCCATCAGTGAAAACGGGATAAGCTCCTACGAGCAGTACGTC. This sequence encodes CAISENGISSYEQYV.

The gene calls are TRBV7-8 and TRBJ1-5; TRBD1 matches 7 bases. J was trimmed by 2 bases and V by 5 bases; bases with no gene match: 12. Per the germline V gene, CDR1 is SGHVS and CDR2 is FQNEAQ. The CDR3 consists of 17 residues. CDR3 DNA sequence: TGTGCCAGCAGCCCGGGACAGCTTTTGGGTGGCAATCAGCCCCAGCATTTT. Encoded protein: CASSPGQLLGGNQPQHF. Full variable domain (outside the CDR3, taken from reference TRBV7-8 and TRBJ1-5): GAGVSQSPRYKVAKRGQDVALRCDPISGHVSLFWYQQALGQGPEFLTYFQNEAQLDKSGLPSDRFFAERPEGSVSTLKIQRTQQEDSAVYLCASSPGQLLGGNQPQHFGDGTRLSIL.

The rearrangement joins TRBV27 to TRBJ2-5; 7 bases are shared with TRBD2. The CDR3 extends over 13 amino acids. V shed 4 bases and J 7 bases; nucleotides not matched to a gene: 6. Germline CDR1 reads MNHEY; CDR2 reads SMNVEV (reference sequence). The DNA for the CDR3 is TGTGCCAGCAGTTGGCGGGAGACTGGGACCCAGTACTTC. As protein: CASSWRETGTQYF.

V and J are TRBV2 and TRBJ1-4, with 8 bases lining up with TRBD1. Per the germline V gene, CDR1 is SNHLY and CDR2 is FYNNEI. The ends lost 8 bases at V and 11 bases at J; junction bases unmatched: 7. The CDR3 totals 12 residues. The CDR3 DNA is TGTGCCAGCGGGGACAGGAGAGGGAAACTGTTTTTT. This encodes CASGDRRGKLFF.

J is TRBJ2-5 and V is TRBV7-3; no firm D call. Trimming removed 3 bases at V and 5 bases at J, with 10 bases between. The CDR3 contains 13 residues. Germline-derived CDR1 and CDR2 are SGHTA and FQGTGA. The DNA of the CDR3 is TGTGCCAGCAGCTTGAGTGAGTTGGAGACCCAGTACTTC. It is translated as CASSLSELETQYF.